Listed below are T cell receptor beta chains from one sample, sequenced in a study of T-cell memory formation after mild COVID-19. One entry per CDR3 protein, called by TCRdb with MiXCR from the 5' RACE reads. The data contain hundreds of thousands of distinct CDR3 sequences, roughly 17% of them singletons. Sequenced input: PBMCs or a T cell subset sorted from them (not recorded which). The receptors were sampled from a man aged 18 to 29 who had mild COVID-19 (a few samples of this study predate the infection). Cell type and time point are not known. The CDR3 runs from the conserved cysteine through the conserved F or W. The D gene is left open where the match is weak. Clone size, where shown, is once, few, many, or a class for clones that have expanded.

v_gene	abundance	d_gene	j_gene	CDR3aa	CDR3nt
TRBV21-1	NA	NA	TRBJ1-1	CASSAWAKGTRPEAFF	NA
TRBV12-3/TRBV12-4	NA	TRBD2	TRBJ2-7	CASAAGGDEQYF	TGTGCCAGCGCAGCTGGGGGGGACGAGCAGTACTTC
TRBV3-1	few	TRBD1	TRBJ2-1	CASSQRRQGALEQFF	TGTGCCAGCAGCCAACGCAGGCAGGGGGCCCTTGAGCAGTTCTTC
TRBV12-3/TRBV12-4	few	NA	TRBJ2-5	CASRLVGGPYQETQYF	TGTGCCAGCAGGCTGGTGGGGGGGCCCTATCAAGAGACCCAGTACTTC
TRBV5-1	NA	TRBD2	TRBJ2-3	CASSLAPSGGDTQYF	TGCGCCAGCAGCTTGGCCCCCAGCGGGGGTGATACGCAGTATTTT
TRBV6-2/TRBV6-3	NA	TRBD2	TRBJ2-2	CASSYVGGVNTGELFF	TGTGCCAGCAGTTACGTCGGGGGGGTAAACACCGGGGAGCTGTTTTTT
TRBV20-1	NA	TRBD2	TRBJ2-1	CSARGSGVPYNEQFF	TGCAGTGCTAGAGGTAGCGGGGTTCCCTACAATGAGCAGTTCTTC
TRBV6-2/TRBV6-3	NA	NA	TRBJ2-1	CASSYTGDYNEQFF	TGTGCCAGCAGTTACACGGGGGACTACAATGAGCAGTTCTTC
TRBV5-1	NA	TRBD2	TRBJ2-3	CASSLAQGGGVTDTQYF	TGCGCCAGCAGCTTGGCCCAGGGCGGGGGAGTCACAGATACGCAGTATTTT
TRBV7-9	NA	NA	TRBJ2-1	CASSRRGHNYNEQFF	TGTGCCAGCAGCCGCCGAGGACACAACTACAATGAGCAGTTCTTC
TRBV18	NA	NA	TRBJ1-6	CASSPSPQGESPLHF	TGTGCCAGCTCACCTTCCCCGCAGGGTGAATCACCCCTCCACTTT
TRBV6-6	few	TRBD1	TRBJ1-3	CASSYSRQGWMGAHSGNTIYF	TGTGCCAGCAGTTACTCCCGACAGGGGTGGATGGGGGCTCACTCTGGAAACACCATATATTTT
TRBV7-6	few	NA	TRBJ1-4	CASSPLSISTNEKLFF	TGTGCCAGCAGCCCCCTGTCCATCTCAACTAATGAAAAACTGTTTTTT
TRBV7-9	NA	TRBD2	TRBJ2-1	CASSLGLGTSGGEKDEQFF	TGTGCCAGCAGCTTAGGTCTCGGTACTAGCGGGGGAGAAAAGGATGAGCAGTTCTTC
TRBV12-3/TRBV12-4	many	NA	TRBJ2-2	CASSLGRQGSGELFF	TGTGCCAGCAGTTTAGGGCGGCAGGGGAGCGGGGAGCTGTTTTTT
TRBV7-2	few	TRBD1	TRBJ2-2	CASSSILGQGSGELFF	TGTGCCAGCAGCTCCATCCTCGGACAGGGGTCCGGGGAGCTGTTTTTT
TRBV6-5	many	TRBD2	TRBJ2-3	CASTTSGADTQYF	TGTGCCAGCACCACTAGCGGGGCAGATACGCAGTATTTT
TRBV7-2	few	NA	TRBJ2-2	CASSHPRVSENTGELFF	TGTGCCAGCAGCCACCCGCGTGTTAGCGAGAACACCGGGGAGCTGTTTTTT
TRBV24-1	NA	NA	TRBJ2-3	CATSDSSGWADTQYF	TGTGCCACCAGTGATTCAAGCGGGTGGGCAGATACGCAGTATTTT
TRBV20-1	NA	NA	TRBJ2-1	CSARWIKSSYNEQFF	TGCAGTGCTAGGTGGATAAAGAGCTCCTACAATGAGCAGTTCTTC
TRBV20-1	few	TRBD1	TRBJ2-6	CSAMDRGPGANVLTF	TGCAGTGCTATGGACAGGGGGCCTGGGGCCAACGTCCTGACTTTC
TRBV6-5	NA	TRBD1	TRBJ1-2	CASSRTGVGDYGYTF	TGTGCCAGCAGCCGCACAGGGGTGGGCGACTATGGCTACACCTTC
TRBV29-1	NA	TRBD2	TRBJ2-3	CSVGRAETDTQYF	TGCAGCGTGGGGAGGGCCGAAACAGATACGCAGTATTTT